One sample yielded the 16 T cell receptor beta chains listed below, sequenced in a study of technical replicates of blood from a few donors. Profiled with immunoSEQ multiplex PCR; TCRdb holds only in-frame clones, not every one. The top ten clones hold around 0.3% of a sample with about 88,000 clones, roughly 92% of them seen once. The sequenced sample consisted of T cells isolated from PBMCs. Receptors originate from a human donor in good health.

The chain uses TRBV20-1 and TRBJ1-4; D is unresolved. There are 11 residues in the CDR3. In germline, CDR1 is DFQATT, CDR2 SNEGSKA (reference sequence). The V end lost 2 bases, the J end lost 8 bases, and 6 bases lay between the germline ends. In DNA form, the CDR3 reads TGCAGTGCTAGAACATTGGAAAAACTGTTTTTT. This encodes CSARTLEKLFF.

This chain joins TRBV4-1 and TRBJ2-2; 8 bases are shared with TRBD2. J lost 2 bases, V lost 4 bases, and 3 bases had no gene match. The length of the CDR3 is 15 residues. CDR1 is MGHRA and CDR2 is YSYEKL in the germline V gene. Written as DNA, the CDR3 is TGCGCCAGCAGCCTTGGGACTAGAAACACCGGGGAGCTGTTTTTT. Translating it yields CASSLGTRNTGELFF.

CDR3 amino acids: CASIELGQPYGYTF. Here the CDR3 DNA reads TGTGCCAGCATCGAACTTGGACAGCCCTATGGCTACACCTTC. This chain joins TRBV5-6 and TRBJ1-2, with a weak D call TRBD1 (6 bases). V lost 6 bases and J lost 4, with 16 bases in between. The CDR3 has 14 amino acids. The germline gives CDR1 SGHDT, CDR2 YYEEEE.

The rearrangement joins TRBV5-1 to TRBJ2-1, with 11 bases aligning to TRBD2. The CDR3 covers 18 residues. Germline V gives CDR1 SGHRS, CDR2 YFSETQ. Trimming at V came to 1 base and at J to 4 bases, leaving 10 bases not matched to a gene. The CDR3 DNA reads as TGCGCCAGCAGCTTGCCCCCTCCTGGGACTAGCGGTTACAATGAGCAGTTCTTC. This encodes CASSLPPPGTSGYNEQFF.

The rearrangement uses TRBV19 and TRBJ2-7, with 10 bases lining up with TRBD2. CDR3 length equals 15 residues. V dropped 6 bases and J dropped 3; count of bases not matched to a gene: 8. Germline CDR1 reads LNHDA; CDR2 reads SQIVND (reference sequence). The CDR3, as DNA: TGTGCCAGTAGCGAACTAGCGGGGAGAAACTACGAGCAGTACTTC. Translation: CASSELAGRNYEQYF. Full variable domain (outside the CDR3, taken from reference TRBV19 and TRBJ2-7): DGGITQSPKYLFRKEGQNVTLSCEQNLNHDAMYWYRQDPGQGLRLIYYSQIVNDFQKGDIAEGYSVSREKKESFPLTVTSAQKNPTAFYLCASSELAGRNYEQYFGPGTRLTVT.

This rearrangement joins TRBV11-3 to TRBJ2-1, with 8 bases aligning to TRBD2. After removal of 6 bases from V and 0 bases from J, the junction contained 1 base not matched to a gene. Germline V gene sequence: CDR1 SGHNT, CDR2 YENEEA. The CDR3 length is 14 residues. CDR3 region: CASRSGSSYNEQFF. The CDR3 region has the DNA TGTGCCAGCAGAAGCGGGAGCTCCTACAATGAGCAGTTCTTC.

The chain is built from TRBV4-1 and TRBJ2-7, with D uncertain. Deletions cut 0 bases from V and 1 base from J, with 7 bases between. Germline V gene sequence: CDR1 MGHRA, CDR2 YSYEKL. The CDR3 is 14 residues long. The CDR3 nucleotides are TGCGCCAGCAGCCAAGAAGCCTTTTCCTACGAGCAGTACTTC. It yields the protein CASSQEAFSYEQYF.

The rearrangement uses TRBV5-1 and TRBJ2-5; weak D call: TRBD1 (6 bases). CDR1 SGHRS and CDR2 YFSETQ come from the germline V gene. The CDR3 loop spans 14 amino acids. Trimming took 1 base from V and 3 from J, leaving 10 bases between them. CDR3 region: CASSLSQGEETQYF. In DNA form, the CDR3 reads TGCGCCAGCAGCTTGTCACAGGGAGAAGAGACCCAGTACTTC. The entire variable domain, with the rest obtained from reference TRBV5-1 and TRBJ2-5, is as follows: KAGVTQTPRYLIKTRGQQVTLSCSPISGHRSVSWYQQTPGQGLQFLFEYFSETQRNKGNFPGRFSGRQFSNSRSEMNVSTLELGDSALYLCASSLSQGEETQYFGPGTRLLVL.

The gene calls are TRBV4-1 and TRBJ2-7; 13 bases are a match to TRBD2. The CDR3 runs 16 residues. Trimming at V came to 10 bases and at J to 2 bases, leaving 11 bases not matched to a gene. Germline V gene lookup returns CDR1 MGHRA and CDR2 YSYEKL. CDR3 protein: CANHDPGTSGAYEQYF. The CDR3 DNA sequence: TGCGCCAACCATGATCCCGGGACTAGCGGGGCCTACGAGCAGTACTTC.

The chain carries TRBV30 and TRBJ1-4; no clear D gene. Trimming took off 2 bases at V and 4 bases at J, with 8 bases between the two ends. CDR1 GTSNPN and CDR2 SVGIG come from the germline V gene (reference sequence). The CDR3 length is 13 residues. This chain's CDR3 is CAWSKQVNEKLFF. CDR3 coding DNA: TGTGCCTGGAGTAAGCAGGTTAATGAAAAACTGTTTTTT.

V and J are TRBV9 and TRBJ2-1; TRBD2 aligns across 10 bases. This CDR3 has 15 amino acids. CDR1 SGDLS and CDR2 YYNGEE come from the germline V gene. J lost 7 bases, V lost 3 bases, and 7 bases had no gene match. This chain's CDR3 is CASSASGGAFNEQFF. Here the CDR3 DNA reads TGTGCCAGCAGCGCCAGCGGGGGGGCTTTTAATGAGCAGTTCTTC.

This clone has more than one count but fewer than ten. Other DNA sequences in this specimen translate into the identical CDR3. The rearrangement joins TRBV18 to TRBJ1-5, with TRBD1 matching over 8 bases. Germline-derived CDR1 and CDR2 are KGHSH and LQKENI. V was clipped by 3 bases and J by 7 bases; unmatched bases: 2. The CDR3 length is 13 residues. The CDR3 DNA is TGTGCCAGCTCACCGGACAGGGACCAGCCCCAGCATTTT. Translated: CASSPDRDQPQHF.

V gene TRBV15 combines with J gene TRBJ1-1; D possibly corresponds to TRBD1 (5 bases). V was clipped by 3 bases and J by 0 bases, with 14 bases between them. The CDR3 extends over 16 amino acids. Germline CDR1 reads LNHNV; CDR2 reads YYDKDF (reference sequence). DNA for the CDR3: TGTGCCACCAGCAGGGGAAGACAGAGCCTGAACACTGAAGCTTTCTTT. Amino acid sequence: CATSRGRQSLNTEAFF. The full variable domain, completed using reference TRBV15 and TRBJ1-1, is DAMVIQNPRYQVTQFGKPVTLSCSQTLNHNVMYWYQQKSSQAPKLLFHYYDKDFNNEADTPDNFQSRRPNTSFCFLDIRSPGLGDTAMYLCATSRGRQSLNTEAFFGQGTRLTVV.

The chain recombines TRBV29-1 with TRBJ2-5, with TRBD2 matching over 7 bases. This CDR3 has 11 residues. Germline CDR1 reads SQVTM; CDR2 reads ANQGSEA. The V segment lost 7 bases and the J segment 5 bases; nucleotides outside the gene matches: 4. The CDR3 sequence: CSGRAGETQYF. CDR3 bases: TGCAGCGGTCGAGCGGGGGAGACCCAGTACTTC.

V gene TRBV27 combines with J gene TRBJ2-4, with 8 bases identical to TRBD1. From germline, CDR1 is MNHEY and CDR2 SMNVEV (reference sequence). Unmatched junction bases numbered 2, after V lost 8 bases and J lost 8 bases. CDR3 length equals 11 residues. The CDR3 reads CASQGAYIQYF. In DNA, the CDR3 is TGTGCCAGCCAGGGGGCTTACATTCAGTACTTC.

CDR3: CASSWTGTGNNEQFF. CDR3 bases: TGTGCCAGCAGCTGGACCGGGACAGGGAACAATGAGCAGTTCTTC. The V call is TRBV11-2, the J call TRBJ2-1; 9 nucleotides line up with TRBD1. V lost 4 bases to trimming and J lost 5 bases; unmatched junction nucleotides: 6. This CDR3 is built from 15 residues. Germline V gene lookup returns CDR1 SGHAT and CDR2 FQNNGV.